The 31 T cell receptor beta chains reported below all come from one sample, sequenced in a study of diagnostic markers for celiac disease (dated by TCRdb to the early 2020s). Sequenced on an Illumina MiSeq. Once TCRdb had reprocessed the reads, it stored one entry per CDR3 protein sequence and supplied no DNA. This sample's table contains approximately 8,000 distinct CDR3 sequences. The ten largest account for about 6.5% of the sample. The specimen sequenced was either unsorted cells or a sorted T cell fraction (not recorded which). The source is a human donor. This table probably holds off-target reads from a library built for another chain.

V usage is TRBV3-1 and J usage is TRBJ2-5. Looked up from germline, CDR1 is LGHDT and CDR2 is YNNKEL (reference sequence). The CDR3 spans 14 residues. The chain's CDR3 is CASSQVRGMGTQYF.

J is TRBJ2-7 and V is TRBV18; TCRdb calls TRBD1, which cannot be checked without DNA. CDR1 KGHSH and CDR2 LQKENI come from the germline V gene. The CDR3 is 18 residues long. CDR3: CASSPTMTGLGSTYEQYF.

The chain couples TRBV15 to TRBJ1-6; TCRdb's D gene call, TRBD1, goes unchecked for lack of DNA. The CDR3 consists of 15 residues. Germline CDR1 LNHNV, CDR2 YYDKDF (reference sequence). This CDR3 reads CATRSGQGNNSPLHF.

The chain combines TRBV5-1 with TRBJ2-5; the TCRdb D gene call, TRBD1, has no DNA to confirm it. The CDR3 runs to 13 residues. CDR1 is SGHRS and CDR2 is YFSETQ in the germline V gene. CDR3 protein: CASSLQGAETQYF. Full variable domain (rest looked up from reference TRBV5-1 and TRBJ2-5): KAGVTQTPRYLIKTRGQQVTLSCSPISGHRSVSWYQQTPGQGLQFLFEYFSETQRNKGNFPGRFSGRQFSNSRSEMNVSTLELGDSALYLCASSLQGAETQYFGPGTRLLVL.

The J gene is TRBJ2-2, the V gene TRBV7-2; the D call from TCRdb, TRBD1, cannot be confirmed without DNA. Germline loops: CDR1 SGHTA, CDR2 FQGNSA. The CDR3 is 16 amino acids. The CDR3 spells CASSPPGQGTPGELFF. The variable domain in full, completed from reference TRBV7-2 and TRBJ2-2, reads GAGVSQSPSNKVTEKGKDVELRCDPISGHTALYWYRQSLGQGLEFLIYFQGNSAPDKSGLPSDRFSAERTGGSVSTLTIQRTQQEDSAVYLCASSPPGQGTPGELFFGEGSRLTVL.

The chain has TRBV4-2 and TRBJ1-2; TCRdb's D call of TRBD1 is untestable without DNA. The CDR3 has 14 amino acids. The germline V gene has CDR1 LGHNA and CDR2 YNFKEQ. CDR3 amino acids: CASSHPGRPSRYTF.

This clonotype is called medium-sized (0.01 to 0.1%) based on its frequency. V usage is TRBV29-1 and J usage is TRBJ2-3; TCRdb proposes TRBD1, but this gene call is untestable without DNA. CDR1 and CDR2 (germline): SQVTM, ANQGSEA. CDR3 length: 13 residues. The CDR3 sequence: CSVTPGSEDTQYF.

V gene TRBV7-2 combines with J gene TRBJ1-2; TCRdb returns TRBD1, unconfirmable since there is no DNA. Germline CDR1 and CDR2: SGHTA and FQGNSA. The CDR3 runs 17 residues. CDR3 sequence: CASSLAGQGTGNYGYTF. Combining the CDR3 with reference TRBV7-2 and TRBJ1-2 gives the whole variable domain GAGVSQSPSNKVTEKGKDVELRCDPISGHTALYWYRQSLGQGLEFLIYFQGNSAPDKSGLPSDRFSAERTGGSVSTLTIQRTQQEDSAVYLCASSLAGQGTGNYGYTFGSGTRLTVV.

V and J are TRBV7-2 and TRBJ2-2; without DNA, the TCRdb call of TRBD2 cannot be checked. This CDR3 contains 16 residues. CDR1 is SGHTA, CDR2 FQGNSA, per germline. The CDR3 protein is CASSQTSGRSTGELFF.

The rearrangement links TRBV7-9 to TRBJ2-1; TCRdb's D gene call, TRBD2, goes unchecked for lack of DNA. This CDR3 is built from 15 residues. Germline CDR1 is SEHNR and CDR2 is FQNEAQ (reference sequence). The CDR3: CASMLTSGGASEQFF. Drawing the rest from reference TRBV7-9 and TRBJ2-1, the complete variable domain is DTGVSQNPRHKITKRGQNVTFRCDPISEHNRLYWYRQTLGQGPEFLTYFQNEAQLEKSRLLSDRFSAERPKGSFSTLEIQRTEQGDSAMYLCASMLTSGGASEQFFGPGTRLTVL.

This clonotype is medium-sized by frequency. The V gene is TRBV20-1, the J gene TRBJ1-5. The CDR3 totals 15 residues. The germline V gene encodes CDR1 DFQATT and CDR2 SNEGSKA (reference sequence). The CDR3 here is CSADDQGSSNQPQHF.

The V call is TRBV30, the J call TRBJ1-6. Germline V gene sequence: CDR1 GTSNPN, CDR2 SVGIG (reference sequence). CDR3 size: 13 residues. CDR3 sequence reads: CAWTRGENSPLHF.

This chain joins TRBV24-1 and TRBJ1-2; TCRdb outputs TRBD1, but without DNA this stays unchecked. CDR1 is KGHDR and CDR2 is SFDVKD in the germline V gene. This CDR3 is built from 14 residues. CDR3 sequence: CATQRETGDYGYTF.

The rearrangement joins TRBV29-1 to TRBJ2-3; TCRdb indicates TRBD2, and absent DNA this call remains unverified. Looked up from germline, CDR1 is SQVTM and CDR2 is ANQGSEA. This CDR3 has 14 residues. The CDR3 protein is CSVALPGGTDTQYF.

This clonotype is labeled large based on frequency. This CDR3 is CAIRPGTGTGELFF. The rearrangement uses TRBV10-3 and TRBJ2-2. Germline V lookup: CDR1 ENHRY, CDR2 SYGVKD. The CDR3 runs 14 residues.

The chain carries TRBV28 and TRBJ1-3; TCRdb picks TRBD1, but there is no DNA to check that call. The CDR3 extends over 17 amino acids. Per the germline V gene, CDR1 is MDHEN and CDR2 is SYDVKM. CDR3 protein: CASSPWTGGLSGNTIYF.

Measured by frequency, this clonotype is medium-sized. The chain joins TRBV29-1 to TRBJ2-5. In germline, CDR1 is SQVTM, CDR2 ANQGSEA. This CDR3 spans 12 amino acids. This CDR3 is CSGFYNQETQYF.

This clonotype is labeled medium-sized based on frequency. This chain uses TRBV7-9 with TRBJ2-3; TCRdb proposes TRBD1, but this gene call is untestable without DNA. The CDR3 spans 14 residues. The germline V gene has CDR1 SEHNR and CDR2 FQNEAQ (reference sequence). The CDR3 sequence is CASSLRDGTDTQYF.

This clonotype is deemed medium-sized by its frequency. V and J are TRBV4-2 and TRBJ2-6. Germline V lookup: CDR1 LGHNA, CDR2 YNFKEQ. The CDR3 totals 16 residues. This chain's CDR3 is CASSQDKNSGANVLTF.

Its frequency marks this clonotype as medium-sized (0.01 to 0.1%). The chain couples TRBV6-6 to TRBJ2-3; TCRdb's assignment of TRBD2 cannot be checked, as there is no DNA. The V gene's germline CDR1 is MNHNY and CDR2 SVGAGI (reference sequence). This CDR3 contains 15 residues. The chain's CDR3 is CASSYSKGVTDTQYF.

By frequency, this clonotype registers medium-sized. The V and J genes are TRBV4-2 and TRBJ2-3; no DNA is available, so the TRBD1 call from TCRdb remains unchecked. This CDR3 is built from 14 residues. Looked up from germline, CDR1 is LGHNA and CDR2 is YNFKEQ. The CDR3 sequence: CASSAGASTDTQYF.

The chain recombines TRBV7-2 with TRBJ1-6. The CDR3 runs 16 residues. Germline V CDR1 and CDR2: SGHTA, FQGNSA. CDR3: CASSLAGPRSNSPLHF.

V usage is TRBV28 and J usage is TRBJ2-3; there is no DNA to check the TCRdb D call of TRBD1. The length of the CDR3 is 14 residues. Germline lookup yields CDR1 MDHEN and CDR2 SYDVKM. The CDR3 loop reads CASSSGQGADTQYF.

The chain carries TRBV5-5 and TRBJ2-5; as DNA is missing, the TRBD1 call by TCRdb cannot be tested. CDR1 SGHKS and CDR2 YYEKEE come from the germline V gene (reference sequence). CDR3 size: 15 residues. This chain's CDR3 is CASSSDGHPAETQYF.

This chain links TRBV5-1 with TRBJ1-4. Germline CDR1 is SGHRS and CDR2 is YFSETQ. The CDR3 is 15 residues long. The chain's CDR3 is CASSLGLSGGEKLFF.

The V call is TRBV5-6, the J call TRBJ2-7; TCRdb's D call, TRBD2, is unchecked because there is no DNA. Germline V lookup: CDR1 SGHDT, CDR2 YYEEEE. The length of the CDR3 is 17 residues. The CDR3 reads CASSALTSGSRSYEQYF. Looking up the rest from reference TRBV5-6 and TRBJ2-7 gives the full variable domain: DAGVTQSPTHLIKTRGQQVTLRCSPKSGHDTVSWYQQALGQGPQFIFQYYEEEERQRGNFPDRFSGHQFPNYSSELNVNALLLGDSALYLCASSALTSGSRSYEQYFGPGTRLTVT.

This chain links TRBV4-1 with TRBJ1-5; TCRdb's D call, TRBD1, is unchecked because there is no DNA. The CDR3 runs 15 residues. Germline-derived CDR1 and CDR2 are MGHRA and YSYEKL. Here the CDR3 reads CASSHAPGSNQPQHF.

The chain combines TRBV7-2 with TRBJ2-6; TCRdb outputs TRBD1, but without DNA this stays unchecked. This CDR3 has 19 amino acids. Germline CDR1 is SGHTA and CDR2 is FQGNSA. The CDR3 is CASSTNPQAGFSGANVLTF.

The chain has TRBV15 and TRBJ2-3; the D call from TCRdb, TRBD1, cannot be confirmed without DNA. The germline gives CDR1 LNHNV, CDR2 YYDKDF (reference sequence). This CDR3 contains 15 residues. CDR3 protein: CATSRLQGSTDTQYF.

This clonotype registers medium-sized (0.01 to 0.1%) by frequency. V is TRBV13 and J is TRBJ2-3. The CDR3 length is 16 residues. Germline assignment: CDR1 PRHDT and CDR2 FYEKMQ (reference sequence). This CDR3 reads CASSSTQVGVTDTQYF.

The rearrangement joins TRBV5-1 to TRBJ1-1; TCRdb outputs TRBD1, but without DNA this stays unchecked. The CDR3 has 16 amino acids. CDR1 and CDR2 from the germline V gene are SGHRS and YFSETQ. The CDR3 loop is CASHSGLGGADTEAFF.